This T cell receptor beta chain was found in a study of cytomegalovirus exposure and HLA in healthy donors. Whole-study results and caveats: The authors considered a cluster of highly shared sequence variants likely to be a sequencing artifact. CMV serostatus was the only recorded immune exposure for donors.

Notes on this clone: Its target is not known.

V lost 8 bases to trimming and J lost 6 bases; unmatched junction nucleotides: 15. CDR1 is MNHEY, CDR2 SMNVEV, per germline (reference sequence). CDR3 size: 15 residues. The study ran its PCR with 60 Vbeta and 13 Jbeta primers. The authors' processing: There were around 77 million unique TCR beta chains by a later count, and 8.5 million to 14 million of them were shared. TCRdb's table, derived via immunoSEQ multiplex PCR, lists solely in-frame clones and lacks some. D and trimming come from the DNA, and the V and J calls and clone size come from that table. This table has about 150,000 clones, 60% to 75% appearing once.

Specimen: PBMCs. The origin of this receptor is a human donor in good health. The chain joins TRBV27 to TRBJ2-5; 7 bases line up with TRBD2. The CDR3 region is CASSPLARMSKTQYF. CDR3 DNA sequence: TGTGCCAGCTCCCCACTAGCGAGAATGTCAAAGACCCAGTACTTC.